This passage covers 23 T cell receptor beta chains from one sample sequenced in a study of T cells in Graves' hyperthyroidism and ophthalmopathy. Researchers took RNA transcripts and amplified the TCR beta CDR3 regions from them. A first-round RT-PCR of the TCR CDR3 used the HTBI primer set. Via MiXCR, TCRdb re-called the multiplex PCR reads, giving one row per CDR3 protein. The sample holds 450,000 to 650,000 distinct CDR3 sequences, about 14% seen once. What was sequenced was blood. All receptors derive from a woman aged 18-30 years with Graves' ophthalmopathy.

This clonotype has only a few counts. The genes are TRBV29-1 and TRBJ1-1; perhaps TRBD1 as D (6 bases). Germline assignment: CDR1 SQVTM and CDR2 ANQGSEA. The V and J ends lost 1 base and 1 base respectively, with 13 bases between them. The CDR3 sequence is 15 residues long. CDR3 region: CSVEVGGLENTEAFF. The CDR3 DNA sequence: TGCAGCGTTGAAGTGGGGGGGCTCGAGAACACTGAAGCTTTCTTT.

The chain has TRBV28 and TRBJ2-7; 10 positions agree with TRBD1. The CDR3 is made up of 15 amino acids. Trimming took 6 bases from V and 5 from J; bases not matched to a gene: 10. From germline, CDR1 is MDHEN and CDR2 SYDVKM. CDR3 nucleotide sequence: TGTGCCAGCAGCAGTCCGGGACAGGGGCCCGACGAGCAGTACTTC. Its protein is CASSSPGQGPDEQYF. The variable domain in full, with the rest retrieved from reference TRBV28 and TRBJ2-7, is DVKVTQSSRYLVKRTGEKVFLECVQDMDHENMFWYRQDPGLGLRLIYFSYDVKMKEKGDIPEGYSVSREKKERFSLILESASTNQTSMYLCASSSPGQGPDEQYFGPGTRLTVT.

There are many counts of this clonotype. This chain uses TRBV20-1 with TRBJ2-1; maybe TRBD2 (5 bases). V was cut by 6 bases and J by 0 bases, with 24 bases left in between. The CDR3 runs to 18 residues. Germline V lookup: CDR1 DFQATT, CDR2 SNEGSKA (reference sequence). DNA for the CDR3: TGCAGTGCGATAAGGGTGGGTCGTAGCGTAGACTCCTACAATGAGCAGTTCTTC. Its protein product is CSAIRVGRSVDSYNEQFF.

J is TRBJ1-1 and V is TRBV3-1, with D tentatively TRBD1 (6 bases). The CDR3 contains 17 residues. Trimming shortened V by 0 bases and J by 6 bases, and 20 bases separated the two germline ends. Germline CDR1 is LGHDT and CDR2 is YNNKEL (reference sequence). CDR3 bases: TGTGCCAGCAGCCAAGAAGTTATTGGGGGGCTGGGGGCTGAAGCTTTCTTT. It encodes CASSQEVIGGLGAEAFF. The complete variable domain, with remaining parts taken from reference TRBV3-1 and TRBJ1-1, reads DTAVSQTPKYLVTQMGNDKSIKCEQNLGHDTMYWYKQDSKKFLKIMFSYNNKELIINETVPNRFSPKSPDKAHLNLHINSLELGDSAVYFCASSQEVIGGLGAEAFFGQGTRLTVV.

This clonotype was picked up many times. The J gene is TRBJ2-1, the V gene TRBV20-1; D is uncertain. Germline CDR1 reads DFQATT; CDR2 reads SNEGSKA (reference sequence). V shed 3 bases and J shed 10 bases, with 10 bases lying between them. CDR3 length: 11 residues. DNA of the CDR3: TGCAGTGCTAGTGGCTACCAGGAGCAGTTCTTC. Its translation: CSASGYQEQFF.

The chain recombines TRBV28 with TRBJ1-4, with TRBD1 identical over 10 bases. The CDR3 length is 12 residues. Looked up from germline, CDR1 is MDHEN and CDR2 is SYDVKM. V shed 8 bases and J 6 bases; nucleotides not matched to a gene: 0. The CDR3 nucleotides are TGTGCCAGCGGGACAGGGGATGAAAAACTGTTTTTT. This codes for CASGTGDEKLFF.

This rearrangement joins TRBV6-2 or TRBV6-3 to TRBJ2-1, with D perhaps TRBD1 (6 bases). The CDR3 covers 16 residues. Trimming stripped 2 bases from V and 3 bases from J, with 14 bases between. Germline V CDR1 and CDR2: MNHEY, SVGEGT. The CDR3 DNA reads as TGTGCCAGCAGTTACCCTCAGGGGCCCCTCTACAATGAGCAGTTCTTC. Translation gives CASSYPQGPLYNEQFF.

In DNA, the CDR3 is TGTGCCAGCTCACCCAGGGTAGTGGGGACCTCCACTGAAGCTTTCTTT. Its protein product is CASSPRVVGTSTEAFF. The chain combines TRBV18 with TRBJ1-1; a weak D match, TRBD1 (5 bases). The CDR3 contains 16 residues. Germline CDR1 KGHSH, CDR2 LQKENI. Trimming took off 3 bases at V and 4 bases at J, with 18 bases between the two ends.

The chain is built from TRBV6-5 and TRBJ2-4; the D gene is possibly TRBD2 (5 bases). This CDR3 contains 15 residues. V was shortened by 0 bases and J by 6 bases, with 12 bases between the two germline ends. Germline assignment: CDR1 MNHEY and CDR2 SVGAGI. The CDR3 protein is CASSYSKRAGNIQYF. CDR3 bases: TGTGCCAGCAGTTACTCGAAACGGGCGGGAAACATTCAGTACTTC.

The CDR3 coding sequence is TGCAGTGCTCTCATGACTAGCGGGAGAAGGGCATGGGATGAGCAGTTCTTC. Amino acids: CSALMTSGRRAWDEQFF. This rearrangement joins TRBV20-1 to TRBJ2-1, with 12 bases lining up with TRBD2. CDR1 DFQATT and CDR2 SNEGSKA come from the germline V gene (reference sequence). CDR3 size: 17 residues. The trim removed 5 bases at V and 8 bases at J, leaving 16 bases unmatched.

V usage is TRBV29-1 and J usage is TRBJ2-7; TRBD1 is a possible D gene (6 bases). The germline V gene encodes CDR1 SQVTM and CDR2 ANQGSEA. Trimming took off 3 bases at V and 3 bases at J, with 12 bases between the two ends. This CDR3 has 13 residues. The CDR3 reads CSVEGADVYEQYF. The CDR3 DNA reads TGCAGCGTTGAGGGGGCAGACGTCTACGAGCAGTACTTC.

This clonotype was found many times. The chain recombines TRBV3-1 with TRBJ2-5, with 12 bases lining up with TRBD2. The CDR3 runs to 17 residues. CDR1 and CDR2 (germline): LGHDT, YNNKEL (reference sequence). The trim removed 4 bases at V and 0 bases at J, leaving 6 bases unmatched. DNA for the CDR3: TGTGCCAGCAGCCTCTTCTCTAGCGGGAGGGACCAAGAGACCCAGTACTTC. It translates to CASSLFSSGRDQETQYF.

This clonotype has a count of ten or more. This chain links TRBV28 with TRBJ1-2; 8 nucleotides align to TRBD1. The V gene end was trimmed by 5 bases and the J gene end by 4 bases; junction bases not matched to a gene: 9. The CDR3 is 15 residues long. Looked up from germline, CDR1 is MDHEN and CDR2 is SYDVKM. The CDR3 region has the DNA TGTGCCAGCAGTACAAATTCAGGGGGCATCTATGGCTACACCTTC. Translated: CASSTNSGGIYGYTF.

This clonotype has just a few counts. This chain connects TRBV12-3 or TRBV12-4 to TRBJ1-5; D gene unclear. This CDR3 is built from 13 residues. Trimming cost V 0 bases and J 12 bases, with 12 bases left between them. The CDR3 DNA follows: TGTGCCAGCAGTTTAGCGCTCGGGGAGCGCCAGCATTTT. Translation: CASSLALGERQHF.

This clonotype was seen at least ten times. The V gene is TRBV11-2, the J gene TRBJ1-6; D is possibly TRBD1 (5 bases). This CDR3 contains 17 residues. The germline V gene encodes CDR1 SGHAT and CDR2 FQNNGV. Trimming took off 5 bases at V and 3 bases at J, with 17 bases between the two ends. The CDR3 region has the DNA TGTGCCAGCAGCCCACGCCGGGGGGGAGTCTATAATTCACCCCTCCACTTT. Its protein product is CASSPRRGGVYNSPLHF.

The V gene is TRBV29-1, the J gene TRBJ2-1; 14 bases fit TRBD2. The V and J ends lost 6 bases and 5 bases, in that order; junction bases with no gene match: 9. The CDR3 extends over 16 amino acids. Germline V gene lookup returns CDR1 SQVTM and CDR2 ANQGSEA. The CDR3 DNA reads TGCAGCGTATCCCCGACTAGCGGGAGGGCTAACAATGAGCAGTTCTTC. Translating gives CSVSPTSGRANNEQFF.

The table lists this clonotype with many counts. The chain links TRBV20-1 to TRBJ1-2, with D tentatively TRBD1 (5 bases). CDR3 size: 14 residues. V lost 6 bases and J lost 3, with 17 bases in between. Germline CDR1 DFQATT, CDR2 SNEGSKA (reference sequence). CDR3 sequence: CSAKAEGRDYGYTF. CDR3 coding DNA: TGCAGTGCCAAGGCGGAGGGGCGCGACTATGGCTACACCTTC.

CDR3 sequence: CASSQDWLARGEQFF. CDR3 nucleotide sequence: TGCGCCAGCAGCCAAGATTGGCTAGCGAGGGGTGAGCAGTTCTTC. The chain is built from TRBV4-3 and TRBJ2-1; D is perhaps TRBD2 (6 bases). Trimming pared 0 bases from V and 9 bases from J, leaving 15 bases between. Germline CDR1 LGHNA, CDR2 YSLEER. The CDR3 contains 15 residues.

This clonotype has at least ten counts. J is TRBJ2-1 and V is TRBV29-1; D not resolved. This CDR3 spans 10 amino acids. Germline V CDR1 and CDR2: SQVTM, ANQGSEA. V was cut by 3 bases and J by 5 bases, with 2 bases left in between. DNA for the CDR3: TGCAGCGTTGATAACAATGAGCAGTTCTTC. Encoded protein: CSVDNNEQFF.

V usage is TRBV12-3 or TRBV12-4 and J usage is TRBJ1-1; D is uncertain. The V and J ends lost 7 bases and 4 bases respectively, with 13 bases between them. This CDR3 spans 13 amino acids. The CDR3: CASTPGVFTEAFF. The CDR3 DNA is TGTGCCAGCACCCCGGGTGTATTCACTGAAGCTTTCTTT.

This clonotype was counted at least ten times. The chain employs TRBV3-1 and TRBJ2-3; D not resolved. Germline CDR1 and CDR2: LGHDT and YNNKEL (reference sequence). V lost 1 base and J 7 bases, leaving 6 bases between the germline ends. The CDR3 spans 12 residues. CDR3 sequence reads: CASSQGLNTQYF. The CDR3 DNA sequence: TGTGCCAGCAGCCAAGGTCTAAATACGCAGTATTTT.

This clonotype has a count of ten or more. V and J are TRBV27 and TRBJ2-1; possible D gene TRBD1, 5 bases. The CDR3 runs 14 residues. Trimming removed 6 bases from V and 3 bases from J, with 12 bases in between. Germline assignment: CDR1 MNHEY and CDR2 SMNVEV (reference sequence). CDR3 region: CASSNSGNYNEQFF. For the CDR3, the DNA is TGTGCCAGCAGCAATTCAGGGAACTACAATGAGCAGTTCTTC.

The rearrangement links TRBV15 to TRBJ2-7; D remains unclear. In germline, CDR1 is LNHNV, CDR2 YYDKDF (reference sequence). The CDR3 is 15 amino acids. V dropped 1 base and J dropped 4 bases, with 14 bases sitting between them. For the CDR3, the DNA is TGTGCCACCAGCAGAGGTCGACTCGGCCCGTACGAGCAGTACTTC. This encodes CATSRGRLGPYEQYF. The full variable domain, in which reference TRBV15 and TRBJ2-7 provide the parts outside the CDR3, is DAMVIQNPRYQVTQFGKPVTLSCSQTLNHNVMYWYQQKSSQAPKLLFHYYDKDFNNEADTPDNFQSRRPNTSFCFLDIRSPGLGDTAMYLCATSRGRLGPYEQYFGPGTRLTVT.